This T cell receptor beta chain was documented in a study of patients and donors after allogeneic stem cell transplantation. Germline assignment: CDR1 SSHAT and CDR2 FNYEAQ (reference sequence). The CDR3 runs 13 residues. As regards this clonotype: Its ends do not fully match the called genes, so a read error is possible.

TCRdb reanalysed the RT-PCR reads using MiXCR and keeps one entry per CDR3 protein. This table has approximately 140,000 distinct CDR3 sequences, 37% appearing once. This receptor was obtained from a human donor who was either an allogeneic HSCT recipient or a stem cell or donor lymphocyte infusion donor (not recorded which). It is not recorded whose cells these are; they may come from a transplant donor. The chain links TRBV7-7 to TRBJ2-1, with D perhaps given as TRBD1 or TRBD2 (5 bases each). Sequencing input: blood, either unsorted or a sorted T cell fraction (not recorded which). The CDR3 DNA is TGTGCTAGCAGCTTAGGGGCGGGCGATGAGCAGTTCTTC. Its translation is CASSLGAGDEQFF.